This T cell receptor beta chain derives from a study of shared clonotypes between healthy human individuals. Across the whole study: The study used three CD4 naive, three CD4 memory, two CD8 naive and one CD8 memory plate per donor. Study-wide findings and caveats: Rarefaction demonstrated incomplete sorted-subset sequencing despite large depth. Memory subsets had estimated richness that was generally smaller than that of naive subsets.

To note about this clone: Its antigen remains unknown. At the DNA level, this CDR3 is encoded by other sequences in the same sample as well.

The CDR3 is 11 residues long. With 2 bases removed from V and 9 bases from J, the gap between germline ends came to 6 bases. Germline V gene data show CDR1 as SGHRS and CDR2 as YFSETQ. The method was immunoSEQ multiplex PCR; TCRdb's version includes in-frame clones alone and lacks a portion of them. The table lists about 2.4 million clones, 80% to 95% of them singletons. This chain joins TRBV5-1 and TRBJ2-1; D gene ambiguous. Sequenced: naive CD4+ T cells from PBMCs. Subset of the sample: CD45RA+ positively selected. The sequence was obtained from a man between 18 and 35 years old in good health. Some clones in this sample may be carry-over from other donors' samples. The CDR3 DNA reads as TGCGCCAGCAGCTTAAACGGTGAGCAGTTCTTC. Protein: CASSLNGEQFF.